Presented here are 12 T cell receptor beta chains from one specimen sequenced in a study of blood T cells in healthy people across ages (dated by TCRdb to the mid-2010s). Library creation used 5' RACE. Sequenced using an Illumina HiSeq 2500. A second PCR of roughly 7 to 12 cycles was run with a J-beta primer mix and a sample-barcoded 5' primer. TCRdb cleaned the public reads at Q25 with fastp, built clones with MiXCR and kept in-frame beta chains. Each CDR3 protein gets just one entry, which takes the most common genes and DNA from the rows behind it. The sample profile shows 750,000 to 1,000,000 distinct CDR3 sequences; almost 30% of them were found once. The ten biggest clones cover roughly 10% of the sample. A further study also used this sample, focusing on T cells of mothers and their children.

The sample consisted of blood. These receptor sequences come from a woman between 40 and 55 years old in good health.

This clonotype has a count of ten or more. As DNA, the CDR3 is TGTGCCAGCAGTTTACTAACACCGGGACTAGGGTCCTACGAGCAGTACTTC. Translation: CASSLLTPGLGSYEQYF. The J gene is TRBJ2-7, the V gene TRBV12-3 or TRBV12-4; TRBD2 aligns across 8 bases. This CDR3 comprises 17 residues. The ends lost 2 bases at V and 1 base at J; junction bases unmatched: 10.

Comment on this clonotype: This could be a read error, since a much larger clone is one nucleotide away. This chain connects TRBV12-3 or TRBV12-4 to TRBJ2-2; 13 nucleotides line up with TRBD2. This CDR3 is built from 17 residues. V was pared by 6 bases and J by 4 bases, with 8 bases of the junction left unmatched. In DNA form, the CDR3 reads TGTGCCAGCAGCCCCCACGGACTAGCGGGGGTCACCGGGGAGCTGTTTTTT. Protein sequence: CASSPHGLAGVTGELFF.

On this clonotype: This may be a read error, as it is one base from a much larger clone. The chain is built from TRBV7-2 and TRBJ2-7, with 10 nucleotides matching TRBD1. This CDR3 is built from 15 residues. Per the germline V gene, CDR1 is SGHTA and CDR2 is FQGNSA. V lost 8 bases, J lost 7 bases, and 14 bases stayed unmatched. The CDR3 loop is CASGQDRGQYNEQYF. DNA for the CDR3: TGTGCCAGCGGTCAAGACAGGGGGCAATACAATGAGCAGTACTTC. Combining the CDR3 with reference TRBV7-2 and TRBJ2-7 gives the whole variable domain GAGVSQSPSNKVTEKGKDVELRCDPISGHTALYWYRQSLGQGLEFLIYFQGNSAPDKSGLPSDRFSAERTGGSVSTLTIQRTQQEDSAVYLCASGQDRGQYNEQYFGPGTRLTVT.

This chain joins TRBV7-2 and TRBJ2-5, with 8 nucleotides matching TRBD2. Germline V lookup: CDR1 SGHTA, CDR2 FQGNSA. The CDR3 totals 16 residues. V shed 1 base, J shed 11 bases, and the junction held 15 bases outside the gene matches. Here the CDR3 DNA reads TGTGCCAGCAGCTTAGAGCCAGCGGGGGCCTCTGGGGGGCAGTACTTC. Its translation: CASSLEPAGASGGQYF.

The V and J genes are TRBV7-2 and TRBJ2-5, with TRBD2 identical over 8 bases. Trimming took 3 bases from V and 5 from J; bases not matched to a gene: 8. CDR1 is SGHTA and CDR2 is FQGNSA in the germline V gene. The CDR3 runs 15 residues. CDR3 in amino acids: CASSLNSGAVETQYF. For the CDR3, the DNA is TGTGCCAGCAGCTTGAATAGCGGGGCTGTGGAGACCCAGTACTTC. The complete variable domain, with remaining parts taken from reference TRBV7-2 and TRBJ2-5, reads GAGVSQSPSNKVTEKGKDVELRCDPISGHTALYWYRQSLGQGLEFLIYFQGNSAPDKSGLPSDRFSAERTGGSVSTLTIQRTQQEDSAVYLCASSLNSGAVETQYFGPGTRLLVL.

The chain is built from TRBV20-1 and TRBJ2-5; 10 bases agree with TRBD2. The germline CDR1 and CDR2 sequences are DFQATT and SNEGSKA (reference sequence). V dropped 6 bases and J dropped 2; count of bases not matched to a gene: 9. The CDR3 is made up of 15 amino acids. The CDR3 DNA sequence: TGCAGTGCCTCGGAAGCGGGGGGGCCGCAAGAGACCCAGTACTTC. Its protein product is CSASEAGGPQETQYF.

Comments on this clonotype: This clone may be a read error of a much larger clone one base away. The rearrangement joins TRBV6-1 to TRBJ2-7; the D gene is possibly TRBD2 (6 bases). The CDR3 length is 15 residues. Per the germline V gene, CDR1 is MNHNS and CDR2 is SASEGT. In DNA form, the CDR3 reads TGTGCCAGCAGTGAACCGGGGGAGAACACCTACGGGCAGTACTTC. Its translation is CASSEPGENTYGQYF.

This clonotype showed up just a few times. The rearrangement joins TRBV9 to TRBJ1-6, with 7 positions matching TRBD1. Germline V CDR1 and CDR2: SGDLS, YYNGEE. The CDR3 loop spans 18 amino acids. Trimming removed 3 bases from V and 4 bases from J; junction bases left unmatched: 13. CDR3 protein: CASSANVSTGQYNSPLHF. The CDR3 DNA follows: TGTGCCAGCAGCGCCAACGTATCGACAGGGCAATATAATTCACCCCTCCACTTT.

The V and J genes are TRBV25-1 and TRBJ2-1; TRBD2 aligns across 7 bases. The junction had 8 bases not matched to a gene; V was cut back by 1 base and J by 8 bases. The CDR3 is 15 residues long. The germline gives CDR1 MGHDK, CDR2 SYGVNS. The CDR3 is CASSEWVGGAYEQFF. Here the CDR3 DNA reads TGTGCCAGCAGTGAATGGGTGGGAGGGGCGTATGAGCAGTTCTTC.

Remarks on this clonotype: A read error may be the cause here, since a much bigger clone is one base away. The chain joins TRBV28 to TRBJ2-5; 9 bases line up with TRBD1. CDR1 and CDR2 from the germline V gene are MDHEN and SYDVKM. Unmatched junction bases numbered 7, after V lost 9 bases and J lost 2 bases. The CDR3 runs 14 residues. The DNA for the CDR3 is TGTGCCAGTAGACAGGGGGTGGGACAAGAGACCCAGTACTTC. It specifies CASRQGVGQETQYF. The complete variable domain, with remaining parts taken from reference TRBV28 and TRBJ2-5, reads DVKVTQSSRYLVKRTGEKVFLECVQDMDHENMFWYRQDPGLGLRLIYFSYDVKMKEKGDIPEGYSVSREKKERFSLILESASTNQTSMYLCASRQGVGQETQYFGPGTRLLVL.

This clonotype was counted only a few times. The chain carries TRBV20-1 and TRBJ1-4; 9 bases match TRBD1. V shed 6 bases, J shed 2 bases, and the junction held 7 bases outside the gene matches. The CDR3 sequence is 15 residues long. Germline values: CDR1 DFQATT, CDR2 SNEGSKA (reference sequence). CDR3 in DNA: TGCAGTGCGCCTACAGGGGGCATTACTAATGAAAAACTGTTTTTT. Its translation is CSAPTGGITNEKLFF.

Details on this clonotype: A far larger clone is only one base removed, so a read error is likely. V gene TRBV12-3 or TRBV12-4 combines with J gene TRBJ2-7; D is unclear. Trimming shortened V by 2 bases and J by 0 bases, and 8 bases separated the two germline ends. The CDR3 sequence is 14 residues long. The CDR3 DNA is TGTGCCAGCAGTTTAACATTGGGCTCCTACGAGCAGTACTTC. Its translation is CASSLTLGSYEQYF.